This T cell receptor (beta chain) was recovered during a study of beta chain features in type 1 diabetes. Per the germline V gene, CDR1 is SGDLS and CDR2 is YYNGEE. V gave up 0 bases and J gave up 7 bases; unmatched junction bases: 3. The CDR3 extends over 15 amino acids. A remark on this clone: Different DNA sequences within this sample yield the same CDR3.

The investigators reverse transcribed all of the isolated RNA, so they sequenced expressed TCRB transcripts. TCRdb's table, derived via immunoSEQ multiplex PCR, lists solely in-frame clones and lacks some. This sample yields hundreds of thousands of clones, of which roughly 15% are seen a single time; approximately 0.099% belongs to the top ten. This TCR was sampled from a man younger than 35 in good health. The sample taken for sequencing was naive CD4+ T cells from blood. The rearrangement uses TRBV9 and TRBJ1-6; 8 positions agree with TRBD1. The CDR3 coding sequence is TGTGCCAGCAGCGTAGGGCAGGGGGCGAATTCACCCCTCCACTTT. This gives the protein CASSVGQGANSPLHF.